Listed below are T cell receptor beta chains from one sample, sequenced in a study of blood T cell repertoires in COVID-19. Some clones are missing from TCRdb's copy, which holds only in-frame ones; the method was immunoSEQ multiplex PCR. The profile covers some 150,000 clones, with around 90% appearing a single time and over 0.85% taken by the ten largest. Sequences were obtained from peripheral blood. Receptors originate from a woman between 45 and 65 years old with acute or convalescent COVID-19. CDR3s include the opening cysteine and the closing phenylalanine or tryptophan. D genes are given only for firm matches. The size field is filled for only some rows; it gives once, few, many or a size class.

len	abundance	j_gene	v_gene	d_gene	CDR3aa	CDR3nt
16	.	TRBJ2-1	TRBV24-1	TRBD2	CATSDFGLAGAHEQFF	TGTGCCACCAGTGATTTCGGGCTAGCGGGAGCCCATGAGCAGTTCTTC
12	.	TRBJ1-2	TRBV28	TRBD1	CASSYRGLGYTF	TGTGCCAGCAGTTACAGGGGGCTTGGCTACACCTTC
15	once	TRBJ2-7	TRBV7-2	.	CASSLGAGPAYEQYF	TGTGCCAGCAGCTTAGGGGCGGGGCCAGCCTACGAGCAGTACTTC
12	.	TRBJ1-2	TRBV29-1	.	CSAPWGDKGYTF	TGCAGCGCCCCGTGGGGGGATAAAGGCTACACCTTC
15	.	TRBJ2-3	TRBV2	.	CASSGGQGSTDTQYF	TGTGCCAGCAGTGGGGGCCAGGGCTCCACAGATACGCAGTATTTT
15	.	TRBJ2-1	TRBV7-2	TRBD1	CASSLGQGVANEQFF	TGTGCCAGCAGCCTGGGACAGGGGGTAGCGAATGAGCAGTTCTTC
16	.	TRBJ1-1	TRBV27	TRBD1	CASSPLRQGSNTEAFF	TGTGCCAGCAGCCCCCTCAGACAGGGTTCGAACACTGAAGCTTTCTTT
14	.	TRBJ2-6	TRBV30	.	CAWSSTSGANVLTF	TGTGCCTGGAGTTCTACCTCTGGGGCCAACGTCCTGACTTTC
13	.	TRBJ2-7	TRBV19	.	CASSIEPAYEQYF	TGTGCCAGTAGTATTGAGCCGGCCTACGAGCAGTACTTC
16	.	TRBJ1-4	TRBV6-6	.	CASSYQSGDINEKLFF	TGTGCCAGCAGCTATCAGTCAGGGGACATCAATGAAAAACTGTTTTTT
14	.	TRBJ2-1	TRBV11-3	.	CASRAGPPGNEQFF	TGTGCCTCTCGAGCGGGTCCCCCTGGAAATGAGCAGTTCTTC